This TCR beta chain originates from a study of cytomegalovirus exposure and HLA in healthy donors (dated by TCRdb to 2016 to 2017). At the level of the whole study: An earlier analysis of some 500 of the donors reported more than 250 Gb of sequence data and roughly 110 million unique TCR beta sequences from about 179 million T cells. The number of typed donors differed by locus: about 620-630 for A, B, C, DRB1 and DQB1; 522 for DQA1; some 590 for DPA1; and about 450 for DPB1. Donor age, sex, ethnicity and CMV serostatus were compiled together with the repertoire data. To study patterns of TCR occurrence, a later analysis re-analyzed previously published TCR beta repertoires from 666 donors and added high-resolution HLA genotyping. HLA typing covered class I and class II loci at four-digit resolution. A later genetic analysis used genome-wide SNP genotypes for about three fifths of the 666 donors, treating that subset as a discovery cohort. High-throughput TCR immunosequencing, statistical association of individual TCRs with disease status, and machine learning were combined to predict cytomegalovirus infection status. In the later analysis, no new phenotypic data were used to find candidate immune exposures; instead, reliance was placed on TCR beta sequences and their occurrence across donors. Among under 450 genotyped donors of the cohort, an average of about 240,000 unique TCR beta nucleotide sequences were sequenced per donor, roughly 20% of them non-productive. Roughly five DR-DQ haplotypes were treated as single units for association and clustering because of strong linkage in the cohort. Every discovery cohort repertoire had been produced on one sequencing platform. The study was designed to test whether signatures of past pathogen exposure could be identified by cataloging public T cell receptors. The study used immunosequencing to profile the T cell repertoires of several hundred subjects and linked those repertoires to cytomegalovirus serostatus. The genetic ancestry cluster associated with self-reported Caucasian donors included roughly 84% of the roughly 360 genotyped donors. About 300 gigabases of sequencing data and tens of millions of unique TCR sequences were included in an early release covering roughly 700 HLA-typed donors. In an earlier analysis of around 540 of the donors, high-throughput TCR beta sequencing was used to judge whether each TCR beta V gene segment behaved as functional or pseudogenic. Along with the roughly 700-subject first cohort, a separate validation cohort of over 90 different subjects was used.

In total, about 650 healthy bone marrow donors made up the cohort. At the time of sampling, every cohort member was nominally healthy, though immune exposures that went unrecorded were likely present. The donor was CMV seronegative and was included in the group of 352 seronegative cohort members. Every donor gave a peripheral blood sample, and the peripheral blood mononuclear cells from that sample were used for TCR beta sequencing. Genomic DNA extraction from the blood cell samples was performed with the Qiagen DNeasy Blood Extraction Kit. Concerning this clone: Its binding antigen is unknown. It has no much larger one-base neighbor in the sample; base qualities were not kept.

General findings and caveats noted by the study authors: HLA typing was unavailable for some donors at each locus, so association tests used only the typed subset. In vitro tests confirmed that a few of the cytomegalovirus-associated TCR beta chains recognize cytomegalovirus antigens. Because counts were too low, under 20 rarely observed V segments, including chromosome 9 orphons, were left out of the earlier analysis of 500 to 750 of the donors. According to a later genetic analysis, donors in an Asian-associated ancestry cluster had fewer N-insertions in productive TCRs than the approximately 710-donor mean. The presence/absence analyses assumed that sequencing depth was roughly uniform across donors, and that assumption may not be true. A further reported finding was that TCR beta sequences accurately predicted the HLA-A and HLA-B alleles for most subjects in the first cohort. A later analysis found that TCR association rates varied across HLA loci, with DRB1 alleles showing the most associated TCRs and HLA-C alleles the fewest. In a later analysis, HLA-associated TCR beta chains showed more clonal expansion and lower generation probabilities than non-associated chains that were equally common. CMV serostatus was the only immune exposure information available for the cohort. Most CMV-associated TCR beta chains appeared to be HLA-restricted in a later analysis, and the HLA associations seemed to be driven largely by CMV exposure. A later analysis reported that several top co-occurrence clusters appeared linked to parvovirus B19, influenza, CMV and Epstein-Barr virus. The study gave a list of some 150 TCR beta chains associated with cytomegalovirus. A cluster of highly shared sequence variants was judged likely to represent a technical artifact of the sequencing pipeline. Only TCR beta chains were sequenced in this cohort, and the absence of alpha or paired-chain data limited detectable features. Correlated functional status among segregating V segments might reflect linkage disequilibrium, but an unknown experimental factor could not be ruled out. Broadly in line with IMGT annotations, most TCR beta V segments showed up in productive rearrangements about 87% or about 30% of the time in an earlier analysis of around 600 of the donors. A later genetic analysis associated a missense DCLRE1C variant with V-gene and J-gene trimming of TCR beta chains, and an independent cohort replicated the association. According to the authors, the approach could potentially be generalized to other disease states and immunological phenotypes. Assigning TCR associations to individual alleles was difficult when HLA alleles, especially DR and DQ, strongly co-occurred. A later analysis associated about 17,000 TCR beta sequences with specific HLA alleles at a false discovery rate of 0.05. Some IMGT-functional V segments, including TRBV6-2 and TRBV6-3, could not be told apart with the 87-base-pair reads, so those segments were excluded. In both the original and validation cohorts, the classifier was reported to diagnose cytomegalovirus status with high specificity and sensitivity. While some public TCRs were present in many individuals, most TCR sequences turned up only very rarely across donors.

The library was prepared using the immunoSEQ multiplex PCR assay. The multiplex PCR relied on a mix of 60 forward primers for TCR Vbeta segments and 13 reverse primers for TCR Jbeta segments. A multiplex PCR assay on genomic DNA amplified the CDR3 region of rearranged TCR beta genes. Amplified TCR beta libraries were sequenced as 87-base-pair reads on the Illumina HiSeq System. The study's processing was this. A later analysis counted tens of millions of unique TCR beta chains across the 550 to 700 repertoires, and around 12 million of these chains were shared by at least two donors. To remove PCR and sequencing errors, raw reads were error-corrected and collapsed into unique sequences using a nearest-neighbor algorithm that merged closely related sequences. To assign V, D and J gene segments, CDR3 sequences were aligned to IMGT reference sequences. Each retained sequence needed at least a six-nucleotide match to both a V gene segment and a J gene segment. A rearrangement was called productive if the CDR3 had no stop codons and remained in frame with V and J, and every other rearrangement was called non-productive. CDR3 was defined according to IMGT convention as the region running from the second conserved V-encoded cysteine to the conserved J-encoded phenylalanine. The earlier analysis of 450 to 750 of the donors excluded any sequence lacking an unambiguous match to a single V gene segment. An earlier analysis of some 610 of the donors called V segments functional above 56.7% productive rearrangements and segregating when the between-donor standard deviation exceeded 5%. A statistical classification framework was developed to diagnose cytomegalovirus status using the catalog of TCR beta chain sequences. A later analysis assigned V and J genes by comparing TCR nucleotide sequences with IMGT/GENE-DB human TR gene sequences. In a later analysis, CDR3 sequences and most-parsimonious VDJ recombination scenarios were assigned using the TCRdist pipeline. A later analysis defined each TCR beta chain by its CDR3 amino acid sequence plus V-gene family, and excluded reads lacking a unique V-gene family. As a way to deal with suspected cross-contamination and a sequencing artifact, a later analysis dropped approximately 590 nucleotide sequences that were highly shared and had low generation probability. In a later analysis, a clonal expansion index for each public chain was calculated from normalized within-repertoire ranks of inferred template counts. A later analysis computed generation probabilities with a VDJ recombination model fitted to out-of-frame rearrangements, and checked the results against IGoR. A later analysis scored TCR-TCR, TCR-HLA and TCR-CMV co-occurrence with hypergeometric tests, applying a repertoire-size bias correction to TCR pairs. False discovery rates were estimated in a later analysis by permuting HLA or CMV assignments 20 times. In a later analysis, co-occurring TCRs were grouped with DBSCAN, and TCRdist sequence similarity was added when clustering was performed within HLA-allele-positive subsets. Repertoires with fewer than 30,000 or more than 120,000 public chains, plus five repertoires with anomalous nucleotide sharing, were excluded from co-occurrence clustering. Here the immuneACCESS table is served through TCRdb, limited to in-frame sequences with V and J called. Missing clones are a known gap in these copies; in checked studies unresolved V genes cover under half, and the rest lacks a known reason. V, J and clone size were drawn from that table, and D and trimming were deduced from the DNA. Across this sample there are 80,000 to 90,000 clones, with approximately 79% seen only once. The ten largest clonotypes hold 2.5% to 3% of the sample.

Including the terminal cysteine and phenylalanine, the CDR3 comprises 13 residues. The kept DNA is CDR3 alone, 39 bases in frame from the first base. V gives up 5 bases and J gives up 0 bases, and the segment between their germline ends measures 8 bases. From the germline V gene (reference sequence), CDR1 is MNHEY and CDR2 is SMNVEV. The rearranged segments are TRBV27 and TRBJ2-7; a tentative D call is TRBD2 (5 bases match). The sequencing input was PBMCs. The TCR comes from a man aged 30 to 39 in good health and CMV-seronegative. The nucleotide sequence is TGTGCCAGCAGTCTCGGGATCTCCTACGAGCAGTACTTC. Its protein product is CASSLGISYEQYF.